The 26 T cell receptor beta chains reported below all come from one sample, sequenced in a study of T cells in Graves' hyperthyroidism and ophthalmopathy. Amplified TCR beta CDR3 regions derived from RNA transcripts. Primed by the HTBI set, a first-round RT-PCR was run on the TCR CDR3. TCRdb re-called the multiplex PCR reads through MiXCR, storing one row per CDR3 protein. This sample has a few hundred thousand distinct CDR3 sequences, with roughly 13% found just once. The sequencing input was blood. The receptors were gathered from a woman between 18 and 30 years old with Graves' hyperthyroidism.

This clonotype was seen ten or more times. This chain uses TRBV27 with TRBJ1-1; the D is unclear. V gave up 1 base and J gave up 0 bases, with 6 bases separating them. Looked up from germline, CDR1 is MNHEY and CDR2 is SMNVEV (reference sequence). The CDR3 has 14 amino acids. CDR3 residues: CASSLLGMNTEAFF. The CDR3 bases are TGTGCCAGCAGTTTATTGGGCATGAACACTGAAGCTTTCTTT.

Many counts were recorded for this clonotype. The CDR3 here is CASRLGTSGTDTQYF. The CDR3 DNA follows: TGTGCCAGCCGTCTCGGGACTAGCGGAACAGATACGCAGTATTTT. The chain uses TRBV27 and TRBJ2-3, with TRBD2 identical over 11 bases. CDR3 length: 15 residues. Trimming removed 8 bases from V and 3 bases from J; junction bases left unmatched: 7. CDR1 and CDR2 from the germline V gene are MNHEY and SMNVEV (reference sequence).

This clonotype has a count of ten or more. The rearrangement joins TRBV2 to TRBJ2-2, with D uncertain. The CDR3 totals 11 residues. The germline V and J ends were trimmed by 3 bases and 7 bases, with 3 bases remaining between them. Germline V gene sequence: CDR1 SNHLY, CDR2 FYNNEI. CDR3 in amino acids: CASSEDGELFF. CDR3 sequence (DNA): TGTGCCAGCAGTGAGGACGGGGAGCTGTTTTTT. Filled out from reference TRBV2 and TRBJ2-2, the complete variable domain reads EPEVTQTPSHQVTQMGQEVILRCVPISNHLYFYWYRQILGQKVEFLVSFYNNEISEKSEIFDDQFSVERPDGSNFTLKIRSTKLEDSAMYFCASSEDGELFFGEGSRLTVL.

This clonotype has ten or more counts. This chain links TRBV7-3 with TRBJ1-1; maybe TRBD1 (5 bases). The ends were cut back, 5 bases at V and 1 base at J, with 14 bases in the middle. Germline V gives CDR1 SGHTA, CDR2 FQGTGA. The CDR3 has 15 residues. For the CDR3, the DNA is TGTGCCAGCAGCCCTTACCTGGGGGGGAACACTGAAGCTTTCTTT. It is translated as CASSPYLGGNTEAFF. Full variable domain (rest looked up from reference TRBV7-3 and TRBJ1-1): GAGVSQTPSNKVTEKGKYVELRCDPISGHTALYWYRQSLGQGPEFLIYFQGTGAADDSGLPNDRFFAVRPEGSVSTLKIQRTERGDSAVYLCASSPYLGGNTEAFFGQGTRLTVV.

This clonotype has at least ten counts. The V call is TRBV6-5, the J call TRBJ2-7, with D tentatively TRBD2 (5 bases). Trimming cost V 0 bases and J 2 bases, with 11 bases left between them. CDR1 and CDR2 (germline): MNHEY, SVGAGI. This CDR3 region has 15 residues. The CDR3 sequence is CASSYSKSGTYEQYF. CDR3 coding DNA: TGTGCCAGCAGTTACTCGAAGTCGGGAACCTACGAGCAGTACTTC.

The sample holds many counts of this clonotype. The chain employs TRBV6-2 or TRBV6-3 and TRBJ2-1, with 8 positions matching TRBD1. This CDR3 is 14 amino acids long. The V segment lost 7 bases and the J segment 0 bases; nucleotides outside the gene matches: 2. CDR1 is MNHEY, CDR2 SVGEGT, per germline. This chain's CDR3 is CASKGTGSYNEQFF. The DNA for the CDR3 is TGTGCCAGCAAGGGGACAGGCTCCTACAATGAGCAGTTCTTC.

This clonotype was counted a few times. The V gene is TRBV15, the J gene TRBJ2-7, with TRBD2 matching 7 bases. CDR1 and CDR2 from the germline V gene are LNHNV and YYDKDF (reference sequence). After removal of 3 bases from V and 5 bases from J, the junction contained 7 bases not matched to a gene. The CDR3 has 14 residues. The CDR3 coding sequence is TGTGCCACCAGCAGGGGGTGGGGGACTAACGAGCAGTACTTC. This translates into CATSRGWGTNEQYF.

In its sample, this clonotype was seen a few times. The CDR3, as DNA: TGCGCCAGCAGCTTTCGCTTATCCTACAGGGACGTCAGTGAAAAACTGTTTTTT. It yields the protein CASSFRLSYRDVSEKLFF. The chain has TRBV5-1 and TRBJ1-4; D is possibly TRBD1 (6 bases). Per the germline V gene, CDR1 is SGHRS and CDR2 is YFSETQ. The ends were cut back, 2 bases at V and 7 bases at J, with 24 bases in the middle. The CDR3 runs to 18 residues.

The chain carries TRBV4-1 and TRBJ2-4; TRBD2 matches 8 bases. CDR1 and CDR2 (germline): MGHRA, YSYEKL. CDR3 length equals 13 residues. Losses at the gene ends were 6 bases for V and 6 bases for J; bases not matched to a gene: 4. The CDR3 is CASSLGLANIQYF. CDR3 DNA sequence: TGCGCCAGCAGTTTAGGACTAGCAAACATTCAGTACTTC.

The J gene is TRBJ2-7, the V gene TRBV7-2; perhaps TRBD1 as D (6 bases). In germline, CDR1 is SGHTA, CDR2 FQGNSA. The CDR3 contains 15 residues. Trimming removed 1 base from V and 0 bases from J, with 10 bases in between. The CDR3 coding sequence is TGTGCCAGCAGCTTAGTAGGGGACACCTCCTACGAGCAGTACTTC. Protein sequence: CASSLVGDTSYEQYF.

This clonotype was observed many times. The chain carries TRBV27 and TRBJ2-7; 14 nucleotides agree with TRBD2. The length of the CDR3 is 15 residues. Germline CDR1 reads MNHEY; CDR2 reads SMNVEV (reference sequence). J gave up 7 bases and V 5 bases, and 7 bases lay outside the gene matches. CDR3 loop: CASSPLGLAGVEQYF. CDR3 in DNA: TGTGCCAGCAGTCCCCTGGGACTAGCGGGAGTTGAGCAGTACTTC.

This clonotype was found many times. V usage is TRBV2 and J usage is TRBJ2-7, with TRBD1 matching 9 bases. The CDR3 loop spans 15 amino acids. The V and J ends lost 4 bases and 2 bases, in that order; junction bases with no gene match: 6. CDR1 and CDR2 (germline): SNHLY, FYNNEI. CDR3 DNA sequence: TGTGCCAGCAGTGCTGACAGGGGGGGGACCTACGAGCAGTACTTC. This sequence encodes CASSADRGGTYEQYF.

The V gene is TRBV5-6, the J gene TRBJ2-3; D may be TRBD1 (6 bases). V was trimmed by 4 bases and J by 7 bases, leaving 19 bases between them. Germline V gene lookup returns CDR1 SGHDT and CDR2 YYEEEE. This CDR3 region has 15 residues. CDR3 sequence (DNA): TGTGCCAGCAGCGTAAAGGACAGCCTTAGCTATACGCAGTATTTT. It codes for CASSVKDSLSYTQYF. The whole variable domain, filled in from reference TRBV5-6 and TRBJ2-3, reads DAGVTQSPTHLIKTRGQQVTLRCSPKSGHDTVSWYQQALGQGPQFIFQYYEEEERQRGNFPDRFSGHQFPNYSSELNVNALLLGDSALYLCASSVKDSLSYTQYFGPGTRLTVL.

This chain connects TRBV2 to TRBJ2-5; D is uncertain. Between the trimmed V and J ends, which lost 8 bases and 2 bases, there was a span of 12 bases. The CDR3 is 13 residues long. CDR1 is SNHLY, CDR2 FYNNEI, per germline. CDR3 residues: CASGLTIQETQYF. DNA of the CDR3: TGTGCCAGCGGTCTAACTATACAAGAGACCCAGTACTTC. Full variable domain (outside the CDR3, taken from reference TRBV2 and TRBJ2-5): EPEVTQTPSHQVTQMGQEVILRCVPISNHLYFYWYRQILGQKVEFLVSFYNNEISEKSEIFDDQFSVERPDGSNFTLKIRSTKLEDSAMYFCASGLTIQETQYFGPGTRLLVL.

Here the CDR3 DNA reads TGTGCCAGCAGCTTAGCGGGGACAGGGCGGACCACTGAAGCTTTCTTT. This encodes CASSLAGTGRTTEAFF. The rearrangement uses TRBV7-2 and TRBJ1-1, with 9 bases lining up with TRBD1. This CDR3 is 16 amino acids long. Trimming took 0 bases from V and 4 from J; bases not matched to a gene: 6. Germline CDR1 reads SGHTA; CDR2 reads FQGNSA.

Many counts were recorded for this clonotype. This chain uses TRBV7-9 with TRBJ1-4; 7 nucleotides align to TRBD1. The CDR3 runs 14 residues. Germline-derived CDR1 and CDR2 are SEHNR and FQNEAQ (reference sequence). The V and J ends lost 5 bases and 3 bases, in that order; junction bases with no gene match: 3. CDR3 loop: CASSRTGSNEKLFF. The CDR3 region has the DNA TGTGCCAGCAGCAGGACAGGTTCTAATGAAAAACTGTTTTTT.

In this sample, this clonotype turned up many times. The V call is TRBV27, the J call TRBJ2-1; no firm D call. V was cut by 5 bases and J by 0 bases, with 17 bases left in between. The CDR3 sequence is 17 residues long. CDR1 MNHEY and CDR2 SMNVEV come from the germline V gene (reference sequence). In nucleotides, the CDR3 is TGTGCCAGCAGTCCTCTACTTATCAGGAGCTCCTACAATGAGCAGTTCTTC. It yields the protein CASSPLLIRSSYNEQFF.

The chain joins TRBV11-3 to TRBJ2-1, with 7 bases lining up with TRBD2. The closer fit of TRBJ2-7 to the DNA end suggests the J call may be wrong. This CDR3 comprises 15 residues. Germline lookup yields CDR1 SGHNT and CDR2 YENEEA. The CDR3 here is CASSLVAGSYNEQYF. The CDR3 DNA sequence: TGTGCCAGCAGCTTAGTAGCGGGCTCCTACAATGAGCAGTACTTC.

CDR3 residues: CATSDLREQFF. CDR3 sequence (DNA): TGTGCCACCAGTGATTTGCGTGAGCAGTTCTTC. The chain combines TRBV24-1 with TRBJ2-1, with unresolved D. V lost 0 bases, J lost 9 bases, and 2 bases lay in between. This CDR3 comprises 11 residues. Per the germline V gene, CDR1 is KGHDR and CDR2 is SFDVKD.

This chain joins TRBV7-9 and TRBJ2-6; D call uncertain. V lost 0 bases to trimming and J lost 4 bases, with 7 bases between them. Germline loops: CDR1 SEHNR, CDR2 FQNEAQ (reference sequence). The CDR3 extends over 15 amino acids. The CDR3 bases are TGTGCCAGCAGCTTAGCAGTCACCGGGGCCAACGTCCTGACTTTC. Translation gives CASSLAVTGANVLTF.

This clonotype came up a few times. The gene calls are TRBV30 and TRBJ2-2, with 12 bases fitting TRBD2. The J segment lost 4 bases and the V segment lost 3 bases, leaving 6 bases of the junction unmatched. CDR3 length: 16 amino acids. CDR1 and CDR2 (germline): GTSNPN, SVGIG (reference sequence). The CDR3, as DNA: TGTGCCTGGAGGACTAGCGGGAGAGTAAGCACCGGGGAGCTGTTTTTT. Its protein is CAWRTSGRVSTGELFF.

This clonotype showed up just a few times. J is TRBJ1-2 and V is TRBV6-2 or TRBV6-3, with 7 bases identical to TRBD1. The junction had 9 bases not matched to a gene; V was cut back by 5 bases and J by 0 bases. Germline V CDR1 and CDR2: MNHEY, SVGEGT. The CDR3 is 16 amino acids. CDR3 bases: TGTGCCAGCAGTCTTCACTCCGGGACAGCTAACTATGGCTACACCTTC. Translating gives CASSLHSGTANYGYTF.

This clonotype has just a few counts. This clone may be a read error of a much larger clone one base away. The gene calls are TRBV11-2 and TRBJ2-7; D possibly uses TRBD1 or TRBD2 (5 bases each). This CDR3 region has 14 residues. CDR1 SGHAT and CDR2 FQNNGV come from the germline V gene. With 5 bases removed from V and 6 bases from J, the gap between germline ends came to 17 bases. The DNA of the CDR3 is TGTGCCAGCAGCGGAATAGCAGGGACCTGCGAGCAGTACTTC. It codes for CASSGIAGTCEQYF.

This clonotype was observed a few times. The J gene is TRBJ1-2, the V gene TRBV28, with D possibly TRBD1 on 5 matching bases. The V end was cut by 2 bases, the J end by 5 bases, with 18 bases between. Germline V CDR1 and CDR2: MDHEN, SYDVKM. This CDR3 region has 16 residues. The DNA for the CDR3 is TGTGCCAGCAGTTTAAAGTCCGGTGCAGGGTTATATGGCTACACCTTC. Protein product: CASSLKSGAGLYGYTF.

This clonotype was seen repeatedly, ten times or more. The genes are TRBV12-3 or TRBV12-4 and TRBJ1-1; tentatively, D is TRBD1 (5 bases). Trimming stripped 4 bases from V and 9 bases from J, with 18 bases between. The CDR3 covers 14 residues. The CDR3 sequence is CASSYSGGWAQAFF. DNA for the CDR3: TGTGCCAGCAGTTATAGCGGGGGGTGGGCACAAGCTTTCTTT.

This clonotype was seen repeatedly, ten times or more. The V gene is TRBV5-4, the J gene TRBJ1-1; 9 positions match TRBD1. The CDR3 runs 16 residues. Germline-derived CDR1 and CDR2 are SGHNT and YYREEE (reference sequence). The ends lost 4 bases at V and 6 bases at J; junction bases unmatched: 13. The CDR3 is CASSVTGGDYFAEAFF. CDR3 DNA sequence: TGTGCCAGCAGCGTCACAGGGGGCGACTATTTTGCTGAAGCTTTCTTT.